This T cell receptor (beta chain) was recovered during a study of cytomegalovirus exposure and HLA in healthy donors. Study in general: A subsequent analysis stated that the 100 to 150 validation repertoires were run on the same platform as the 600 to 750 first-cohort repertoires. The study's findings and limits: It was confirmed in vitro that a few of the CMV-associated chains were specific for CMV antigens. The study designated over 150 TCR beta chains cytomegalovirus-associated. As was reported, the classifier diagnosed cytomegalovirus status with high specificity and sensitivity.

The data were produced by immunoSEQ multiplex PCR, yet TCRdb's version contains in-frame clones alone and is incomplete. The sample consists of tens of thousands of clones, 95% to 96% of them appearing once. Details on this clone: The antigen remains unidentified.

This receptor was taken from a man younger than 30 in good health and CMV-seronegative. What was sequenced was PBMCs.

CDR3 in DNA: TGTGCCAGTAGTATAGCATATCGGACAGGGGGCCAAGAGACCCAGTACTTC. Protein: CASSIAYRTGGQETQYF. The rearrangement joins TRBV19 to TRBJ2-5; 10 bases are shared with TRBD1. The CDR3 contains 17 residues. The trim removed 1 base at V and 1 base at J, leaving 6 bases unmatched. Per the germline V gene, CDR1 is LNHDA and CDR2 is SQIVND (reference sequence).